This TCR beta chain comes out of a study of T cells in localized non-small cell lung cancer (dated by TCRdb to the early 2020s). In the study overall: T cell repertoires of 236 early-stage NSCLC patients were analyzed, with tumors being compared against uninvolved tumor-adjacent lungs. The cohort consisted of 236 treatment-naive NSCLC patients whose localized lung tumors had been resected. NSCLC patients had a mean age of roughly 66 years, and approximately 140 were male and about a hundred female. Results the study describes overall, beyond this receptor: A median of approximately 57 of the top 100 tumor clones were detected in paired uninvolved adjacent lung, and under 30 of these tumor clones were also found among the top 100 clones of the paired uninvolved adjacent lung. The highest T cell clonality was observed in uninvolved tumor-adjacent lung, where clonality exceeded that of tumor, suggesting that antigenic responses were more focused in uninvolved tumor-adjacent lung. Because multi-region tumor sequencing was not performed, intratumor heterogeneity could not be ruled out. Higher blood T cell density associated with longer overall survival, while higher adjacent-lung clonality associated with shorter survival. Since the design was exploratory, TCR variables were selected using unadjusted p-values with no false-discovery rate correction.

CDR1 and CDR2 were assigned from the germline V gene (reference sequence) as LNHDA and SQIVND. Unmatched junction bases come to 13, with V trimmed by 3 bases and J by 7 bases. From the cysteine up to the phenylalanine, the CDR3 has a length of 17 residues. CDR3 DNA only is kept here, 51 bases in frame from base 1. The immunoSEQ Assay was used to sequence TCR beta CDR3 regions from DNA. In the original analysis: T cell density was computed as TCR beta template counts normalized to usable DNA estimated by amplifying housekeeping genes. Using the preseqR package, richness was estimated by extrapolating to 120,000 templates for tissue samples and 400,000 templates for PBMC samples. Clonality was taken to be one minus Pielou's evenness. To identify tissue-enriched TCRs, differential abundance testing was run on productive amino-acid clonotypes with a minimum total count of 5 and an alpha of 0.1. Repertoire overlap between compartments was quantified with the Jaccard Index and Morisita Overlap Index. TCR beta CDR3s were clustered by GLIPH together with public tetramer-defined viral CDR3s, and at least three viral sequences plus V-gene enrichment were required for viral motifs. The source is immuneACCESS, and TCRdb retained only in-frame sequences with V and J called. Part of the clones is not carried over; for the studies checked, unresolved V genes explain less than half of this, and the remainder is unexplained. Clone size and V and J calls were adopted from that table, with D and trimming inferred from the DNA. The sample profile shows around 2,000 clones; 35% to 40% of them were found once. Of the sample, about 6.6% is held by the ten largest clones.

For this clone: Its antigen is unknown. There are no base qualities to consult, and no much larger clone falls within one base.

At diagnosis, tumor, uninvolved tumor-adjacent lung and peripheral blood were collected and then preserved as a mix of FFPE and fresh-frozen material. This chain joins TRBV19 to TRBJ1-5, with TRBD1 matching 9 junction bases. The sequences come from lung tumor tissue, collected before any cancer treatment. This receptor was taken from a female donor over 55 with stage I lung adenocarcinoma. The DNA sequence is given as TGTGCCAGTAGTATGCGTCCGGGACAGGGAGCGCAACAGCCCCAGCATTTT. It specifies CASSMRPGQGAQQPQHF.